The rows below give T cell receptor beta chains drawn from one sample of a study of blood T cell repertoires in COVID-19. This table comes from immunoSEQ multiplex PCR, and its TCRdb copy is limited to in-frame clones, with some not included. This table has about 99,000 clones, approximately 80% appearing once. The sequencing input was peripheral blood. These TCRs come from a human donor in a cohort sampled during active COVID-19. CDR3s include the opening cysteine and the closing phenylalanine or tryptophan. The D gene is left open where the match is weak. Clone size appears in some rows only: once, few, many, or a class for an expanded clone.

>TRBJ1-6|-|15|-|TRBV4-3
CASSQSWAGDSPLHF
TGCGCCAGCAGCCAATCGTGGGCCGGGGATTCACCCCTCCACTTT
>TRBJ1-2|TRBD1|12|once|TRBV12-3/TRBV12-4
CASRRGPGGYTF
TGTGCCAGCAGGAGGGGGCCGGGGGGCTACACCTTC
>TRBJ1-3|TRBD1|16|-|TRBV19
CASSPGTGNSGNTIYF
TGTGCCAGTAGTCCAGGGACAGGGAACTCTGGAAACACCATATATTTT
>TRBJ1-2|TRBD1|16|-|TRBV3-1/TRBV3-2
CASSPQRDSRSKGYTF
TGTGCCAGCAGCCCACAACGGGACAGCCGTTCAAAAGGCTACACCTTC
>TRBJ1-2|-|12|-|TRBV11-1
CASSRGNYGYTF
TGTGCCAGCAGCCGCGGGAACTATGGCTACACCTTC
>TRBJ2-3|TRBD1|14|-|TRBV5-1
CASSIQGIADTQYF
TGCGCCAGCAGCATACAGGGGATTGCAGATACGCAGTATTTT
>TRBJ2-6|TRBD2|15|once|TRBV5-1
CASTLGGTGANVLTF
TGCGCCAGCACCCTGGGGGGGACTGGGGCCAACGTCCTGACTTTC
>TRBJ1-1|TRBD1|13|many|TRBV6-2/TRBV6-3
CASSRDGTAKAFF
TGTGCCAGCAGTAGGGATGGGACAGCCAAAGCTTTCTTT
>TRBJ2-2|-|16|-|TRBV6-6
CASTYGLDRTTGELFF
TGTGCCAGCACTTATGGACTTGACAGGACCACCGGGGAGCTGTTTTTT
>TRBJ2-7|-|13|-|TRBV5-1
CASSLFRQEEQYF
TGCGCCAGCAGCTTGTTTCGACAGGAGGAGCAGTACTTC
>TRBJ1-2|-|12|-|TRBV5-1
CASSFGAYGYTF
TGCGCCAGCAGCTTTGGGGCCTATGGCTACACCTTC
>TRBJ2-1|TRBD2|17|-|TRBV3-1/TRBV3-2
CASSPLGEQRGANEQFF
TGTGCCAGCAGCCCCCTAGGGGAGCAGCGGGGGGCCAATGAGCAGTTCTTC
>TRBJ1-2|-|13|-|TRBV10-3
CAISDSPNYGYTF
TGTGCCATCAGCGACAGTCCTAACTATGGCTACACCTTC
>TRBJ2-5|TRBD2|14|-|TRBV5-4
CASSGGTRGETQYF
TGTGCCAGCAGCGGCGGGACTAGAGGGGAGACCCAGTACTTC
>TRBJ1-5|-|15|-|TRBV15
CATSRAGTANQPQHF
TGTGCCACCAGCAGAGCCGGGACTGCGAATCAGCCCCAGCATTTT
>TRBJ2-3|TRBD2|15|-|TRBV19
CASSISGGRTDTQYF
TGTGCCAGTAGTATAAGCGGGGGTCGCACAGATACGCAGTATTTT
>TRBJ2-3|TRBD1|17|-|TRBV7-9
CASSRRGGQGFTDTQYF
TGTGCCAGCAGCCGGAGGGGGGGACAGGGATTTACAGATACGCAGTATTTT
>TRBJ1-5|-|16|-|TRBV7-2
CASSLSGGARAQPQHF
TGTGCCAGCAGCTTAAGTGGAGGGGCCAGGGCTCAGCCCCAGCATTTT
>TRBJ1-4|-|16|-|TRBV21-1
CASSGLGQGSNEKLFF
TGTGCCAGCAGCGGGCTTGGACAGGGGAGTAATGAAAAACTGTTTTTT
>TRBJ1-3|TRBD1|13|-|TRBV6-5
CASRGTGRNTIYF
TGTGCCAGCAGGGGGACAGGGAGAAACACCATATATTTT
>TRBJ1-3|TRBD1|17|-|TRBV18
CASFQETGAISGNTIYF
TGTGCCAGCTTCCAAGAGACAGGGGCTATCTCTGGAAACACCATATATTTT
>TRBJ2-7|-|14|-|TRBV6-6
CASSYGDSRLEQYF
TGTGCCAGCAGTTACGGGGACTCTAGGCTGGAGCAGTACTTC
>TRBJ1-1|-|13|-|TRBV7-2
CASSFGGNTEAFF
TGTGCCAGCAGCTTCGGGGGGAACACTGAAGCTTTCTTT
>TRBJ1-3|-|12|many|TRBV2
CATGVLWNTIYF
TGTGCCACCGGGGTCCTCTGGAACACCATATATTTT
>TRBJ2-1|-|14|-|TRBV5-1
CASSLPTSYNEQFF
TGCGCCAGCAGCTTGCCAACTAGCTACAATGAGCAGTTCTTC
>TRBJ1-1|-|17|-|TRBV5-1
CASSLAGLLGVSTEAFF
TGCGCCAGCAGCTTGGCCGGTCTTCTAGGGGTTTCCACTGAAGCTTTCTTT
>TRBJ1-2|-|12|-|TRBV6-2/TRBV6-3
CASSYGLLGYTF
TGTGCCAGCAGTTACGGGCTGTTGGGCTACACCTTC
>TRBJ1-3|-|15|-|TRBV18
CASSFDRSSGNTIYF
TGTGCCAGCTCATTCGACAGGAGCTCTGGAAACACCATATATTTT
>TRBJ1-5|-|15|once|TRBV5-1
CASSPDSGNNQPQHF
TGCGCCAGCAGCCCGGACAGTGGGAACAATCAGCCCCAGCATTTT
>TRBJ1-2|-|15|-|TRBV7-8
CASSFGRALNYGYTF
TGTGCCAGCAGTTTCGGTAGAGCCCTTAACTATGGCTACACCTTC
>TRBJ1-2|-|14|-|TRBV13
CASRSQAGPYGYTF
TGTGCCAGCAGGTCCCAGGCGGGGCCCTATGGCTACACCTTC
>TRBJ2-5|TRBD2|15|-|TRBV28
CASSLTSGGRETQYF
TGTGCCAGCAGTTTAACTAGCGGGGGGCGAGAGACCCAGTACTTC
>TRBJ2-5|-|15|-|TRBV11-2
CASSPRVGEQETQYF
TGTGCCAGCAGCCCTCGGGTCGGCGAGCAAGAGACCCAGTACTTC
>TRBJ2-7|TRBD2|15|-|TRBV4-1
CASSGLAGRGLEQYF
TGCGCCAGCAGCGGACTAGCGGGGAGGGGGCTCGAGCAGTACTTC
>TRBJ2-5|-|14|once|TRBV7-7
CASSLGLGGGAEYF
TGTGCTAGCAGCTTAGGATTAGGTGGCGGCGCGGAATACTTC
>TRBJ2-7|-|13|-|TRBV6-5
CASRQSGVGEQYF
TGTGCCAGCAGACAATCAGGGGTCGGCGAGCAGTACTTC
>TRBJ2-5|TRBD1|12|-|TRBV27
CASSGQGKTQYF
TGTGCCAGCAGCGGACAGGGGAAGACCCAGTACTTC
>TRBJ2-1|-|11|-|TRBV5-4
CASRQGNEQFF
TGTGCCAGCAGGCAGGGTAATGAGCAGTTCTTC
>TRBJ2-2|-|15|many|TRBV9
CASSVGTTPGGELFF
TGTGCCAGCAGCGTAGGAACTACCCCGGGCGGGGAGCTGTTTTTT
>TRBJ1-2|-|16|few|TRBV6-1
CASSEDWQGGPYGYTF
TGTGCCAGCAGTGAAGACTGGCAGGGAGGGCCCTATGGCTACACCTTC
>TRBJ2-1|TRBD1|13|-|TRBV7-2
CASSLDRVYEQFF
TGTGCCAGCAGCCTGGACAGGGTTTATGAGCAGTTCTTC
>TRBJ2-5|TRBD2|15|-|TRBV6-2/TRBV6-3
CASSPGTRVIETQYF
TGTGCCAGCAGCCCCGGGACTAGGGTAATAGAGACCCAGTACTTC
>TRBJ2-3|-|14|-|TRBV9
CASSLGGRADTQYF
TGTGCCAGCTCCTTGGGGGGGCGCGCAGATACGCAGTATTTT
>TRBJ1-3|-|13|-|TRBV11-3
CASSVSPGNTIYF
TGTGCCAGCAGCGTCAGTCCTGGAAACACCATATATTTT